The entry that follows covers one T cell receptor beta chain sequence. Its cognate antigen has yet to be identified. One base away there is no much larger clone; base qualities are not given. Thawed PBMCs were FACS-sorted into unstimulated Tregs (CD4+CD25+CD127-), CD4+ non-Tregs (CD4+CD25-), CD4 cells and CD8 cells. Blood from healthy controls was obtained either from healthy volunteers or as purchased buffy coats. Healthy control blood was processed by Ficoll density gradient to PBMCs and cryopreserved; patient PBMCs were collected before and after transplant. Genomic DNA was extracted from sorted cells with the QIAGEN DNeasy Blood and Tissue Kit for TCRbeta CDR3 sequencing. High-throughput TCRbeta CDR3 sequencing was carried out commercially through immunoSEQ, with PCR amplification with bias correction and internal controls included. Regarding the original processing steps: Unique productive TCRbeta sequences were defined by CDR3 nucleotide sequence where primers matched, otherwise by CDR3 amino acid sequence with Vbeta and Jbeta genes. To correct sorting error, sequences shared between sorted populations at a frequency ratio of 2:1 or less were removed; the rest were assigned to the higher population. A sequence counted as donor-reactive if, in CFSE-low cells, the sequence had a frequency of at least 0.01% and was expanded at least 5-fold compared with unstimulated cells. Repertoire divergence was quantified by Jensen-Shannon divergence using the top 100 TCRbeta sequences ranked by frequency. When a sample had multiple sequencing runs, each run was corrected for sorting error separately and the runs were then pooled. TCRdb's version of the immuneACCESS table is confined to in-frame rearrangements and falls short of the full clone set. An unresolved V gene accounts for under half of the shortfall where checked; the remainder is of unknown origin. V, J and clone size reflect that table, while D and trimming were determined from the DNA. Here the sample has about 120,000 clones; roughly 93% occur a single time. Clones ranked in the top ten supply roughly 0.63% of the sample.

The sample comes from a study of Tregs in tolerant kidney transplant recipients (dated by TCRdb to between 2018 and 2020). Regarding the study in general: Before combined kidney and bone marrow transplantation, this study identified donor-specific regulatory T cells using TCRbeta sequencing and then followed those same cells after transplant. TCRbeta repertoire sequencing was used in a few healthy controls to compare several methods for expanding Tregs specific for an allogeneic donor.

Here is what the overall study found, with its caveats: Expanding Tregs with activated donor B cells appeared to identify the most biologically relevant and donor-specific TCRbeta repertoire. The study was constrained by small patient numbers, and validation of the findings is required in larger populations and under other immunosuppression protocols. Biological reproducibility was not examined directly, but technical replication error appeared to be minimal.

The receptor was derived from a human donor in good health. Sequencing was done on a sample of CD4+ T cells from blood.

Here the CDR3 is given as CASSRRTSGYEQYF. The DNA sequence is as follows: TGTGCCAGCAGTCGCCGGACTAGCGGCTACGAGCAGTACTTC. The rearranged segments are TRBV6-6 and TRBJ2-7; TRBD2 lines up with 10 middle nucleotides. V is trimmed back by 5 bases and J by 3 bases, and the junction contains 4 bases that no gene match accounts for. The CDR3 goes from the cysteine to the phenylalanine over 14 residues. The kept DNA is CDR3 alone, 42 bases in frame from the first base. CDR1 and CDR2 are drawn from the germline V gene (reference sequence): MNHNY, SVGAGI.